This T cell receptor beta chain emerged from a study of neurological immune-mediated disorders. At least ten counts were recorded for this clonotype. TCRdb re-called the 5' RACE reads through MiXCR, storing one row per CDR3 protein. The sample carries fewer than 25,000 distinct CDR3 sequences, 10% to 15% recorded once. The V and J ends lost 0 bases and 4 bases respectively, with 11 bases between them. The CDR3 runs to 14 residues. Germline lookup yields CDR1 SGHRS and CDR2 YFSETQ. This rearrangement joins TRBV5-1 to TRBJ2-7; unclear D gene. The sample was PBMCs. The source of this sequence is an older woman with HTLV-1-associated myelopathy (HAM/TSP). The CDR3 DNA sequence: TGCGCCAGCAGCTTGGAGGCAGCCGGATACGAGCAGTACTTC. Protein product: CASSLEAAGYEQYF.